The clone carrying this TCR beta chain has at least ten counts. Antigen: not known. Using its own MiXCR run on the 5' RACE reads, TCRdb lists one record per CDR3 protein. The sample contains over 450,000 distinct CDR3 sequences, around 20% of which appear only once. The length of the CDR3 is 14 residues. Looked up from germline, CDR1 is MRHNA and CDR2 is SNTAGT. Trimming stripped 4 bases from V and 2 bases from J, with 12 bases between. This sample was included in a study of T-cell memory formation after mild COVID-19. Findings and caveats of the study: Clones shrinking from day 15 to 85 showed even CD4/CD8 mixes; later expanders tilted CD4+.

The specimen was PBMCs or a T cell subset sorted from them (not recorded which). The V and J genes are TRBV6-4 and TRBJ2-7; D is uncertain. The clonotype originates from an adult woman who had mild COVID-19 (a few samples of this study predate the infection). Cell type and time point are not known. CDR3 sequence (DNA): TGTGCCAGCAGTGTGACGGGCGATGCCTACGAGCAGTACTTC. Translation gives CASSVTGDAYEQYF.